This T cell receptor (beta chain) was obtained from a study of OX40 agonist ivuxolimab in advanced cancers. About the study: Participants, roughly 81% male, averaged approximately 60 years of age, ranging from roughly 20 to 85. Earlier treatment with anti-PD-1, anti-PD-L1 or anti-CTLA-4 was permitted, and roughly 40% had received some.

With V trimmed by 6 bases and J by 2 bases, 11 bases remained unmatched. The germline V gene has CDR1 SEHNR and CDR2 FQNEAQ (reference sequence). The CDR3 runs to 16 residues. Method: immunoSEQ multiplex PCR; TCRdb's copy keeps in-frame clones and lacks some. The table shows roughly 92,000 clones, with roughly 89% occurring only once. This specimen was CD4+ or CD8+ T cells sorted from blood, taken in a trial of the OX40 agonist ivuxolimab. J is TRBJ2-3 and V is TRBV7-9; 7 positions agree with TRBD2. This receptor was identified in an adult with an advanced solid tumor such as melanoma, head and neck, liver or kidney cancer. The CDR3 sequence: CASSLSSGEITDTQYF. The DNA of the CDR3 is TGTGCCAGCAGTCTTTCTAGCGGTGAAATCACAGATACGCAGTATTTT.